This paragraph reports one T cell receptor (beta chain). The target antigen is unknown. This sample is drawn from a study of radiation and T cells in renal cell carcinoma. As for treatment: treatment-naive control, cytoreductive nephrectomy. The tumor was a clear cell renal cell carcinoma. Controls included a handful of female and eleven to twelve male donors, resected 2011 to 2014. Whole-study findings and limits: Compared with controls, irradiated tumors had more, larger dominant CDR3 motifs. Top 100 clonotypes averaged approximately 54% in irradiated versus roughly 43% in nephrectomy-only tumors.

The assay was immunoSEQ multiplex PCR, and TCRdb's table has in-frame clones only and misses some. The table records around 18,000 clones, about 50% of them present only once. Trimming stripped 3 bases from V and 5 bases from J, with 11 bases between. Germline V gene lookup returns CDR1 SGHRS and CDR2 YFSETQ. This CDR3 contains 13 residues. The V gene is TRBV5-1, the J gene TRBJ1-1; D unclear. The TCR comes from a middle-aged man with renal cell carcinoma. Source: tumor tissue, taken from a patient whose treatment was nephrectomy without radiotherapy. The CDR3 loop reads CASSSRGGTEAFF. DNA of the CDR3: TGCGCCAGCAGCTCGAGAGGAGGGACTGAAGCTTTCTTT. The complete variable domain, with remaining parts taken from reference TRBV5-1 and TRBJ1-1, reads KAGVTQTPRYLIKTRGQQVTLSCSPISGHRSVSWYQQTPGQGLQFLFEYFSETQRNKGNFPGRFSGRQFSNSRSEMNVSTLELGDSALYLCASSSRGGTEAFFGQGTRLTVV.